The following is a TCR beta chain sequence with its context. The assay was immunoSEQ multiplex PCR, and TCRdb's table has in-frame clones only and misses some. The data contain 70,000 to 95,000 clones, 90% to 95% of them singletons. The entry originates in a study of technical replicates of blood from several donors. The sequenced material came from T cells isolated from PBMCs. The TCR was taken from a human donor in good health.

CDR3 nucleotides: TGTGCCAGCAGTGTCCCCAGGGGGGTCGACACTGAAGCTTTCTTT. Its protein product is CASSVPRGVDTEAFF. This chain connects TRBV28 to TRBJ1-1, with 7 bases matching TRBD1. CDR1 is MDHEN, CDR2 SYDVKM, per germline. Germline trimming cut 5 bases from V and 3 bases from J; bases unmatched to any gene: 9. This CDR3 is 15 amino acids long.